What follows describes a single T cell receptor beta chain. Its antigen is still unknown. The data were taken from a study of T cells in Graves' hyperthyroidism and ophthalmopathy. CDR3 length: 16 amino acids. CDR1 is SNHLY and CDR2 is FYNNEI in the germline V gene. Trimming stripped 0 bases from V and 0 bases from J, with 9 bases between. Researchers took RNA transcripts and amplified the TCR beta CDR3 regions from them. The HTBI primer set drove a first-round RT-PCR of the TCR CDR3. TCRdb processed the multiplex PCR reads anew with MiXCR; each CDR3 protein has one entry. Here the sample spans some 490,000 distinct CDR3 sequences, less than 25% being singletons. The study, taken as a whole, reports: Most thyroid clonotypes that were expanded above 0.001 also turned up in blood.

The genes are TRBV2 and TRBJ1-3; D call uncertain. The TCR originated in a woman between 70 and 85 years old with Graves' ophthalmopathy. The specimen was blood. In nucleotides, the CDR3 is TGTGCCAGCAGTGAAGCGTCACCCCGCTCTGGAAACACCATATATTTT. It is translated as CASSEASPRSGNTIYF.